This T cell receptor (beta chain) stems from a study of identifying expanded T cells in peripheral blood. During the collection period, no donor immune events like infections were recorded. Remarks on this clone: Its specificity is not known.

TCRdb's copy holds only in-frame clones and misses some; the assay was immunoSEQ multiplex PCR. This sample has approximately 100,000 clones, with around nine tenths found just once. The CDR3 has 13 amino acids. Trimming took 3 bases from V and 6 from J, leaving 12 bases between them. Germline V gene sequence: CDR1 MNHEY, CDR2 SMNVEV (reference sequence). Study-wide results and caveats: Variance in clone template counts between approximately two-week samples significantly increased with total template count across all healthy donors.

The sequence was obtained from a person aged 18-70 years in good health. Sequenced input: blood. The chain carries TRBV27 and TRBJ2-7; D possibly matches TRBD1 or TRBD2 (5 bases each). The DNA of the CDR3 is TGTGCCAGCAGTTTTTCCAGGGCGGGCGAGCAGTACTTC. Its protein product is CASSFSRAGEQYF.